What follows are 5 T cell receptor beta chains derived from one specimen sequenced in a study of T cell responses to AZD1222 COVID-19 vaccine. Only in-frame clones appear in the TCRdb table, and some are missing; sequencing was by immunoSEQ multiplex PCR. Here the sample spans 100,000 or so clones, approximately 91% being singletons. The source material was peripheral blood, sampled on day 0 of AZD1222 vaccination. These receptors came from an adult in good health.

Only one count was recorded for this clone. This rearrangement joins TRBV27 to TRBJ1-1; the D is unclear. The V gene lost 3 bases and the J gene lost 1 base, with 9 bases spanning the gap. Germline V gene data show CDR1 as MNHEY and CDR2 as SMNVEV (reference sequence). The CDR3 runs 14 residues. DNA for the CDR3: TGTGCCAGCAGTTTTGGACTGCCGAACACTGAAGCTTTCTTT. Protein: CASSFGLPNTEAFF.

The chain carries TRBV6-5 and TRBJ2-7; 8 bases match TRBD1. Germline assignment: CDR1 MNHEY and CDR2 SVGAGI. The CDR3 is made up of 15 amino acids. Trimming at V came to 6 bases and at J to 1 base, leaving 8 bases not matched to a gene. The CDR3 DNA follows: TGTGCCAGCAGACATGACAGGGGAGGATCCTACGAGCAGTACTTC. Its translation is CASRHDRGGSYEQYF.

The chain employs TRBV18 and TRBJ2-1; 13 bases are shared with TRBD2. V was pared by 0 bases and J by 5 bases, with 1 base of the junction left unmatched. The CDR3 totals 16 residues. Germline CDR1 reads KGHSH; CDR2 reads LQKENI. The CDR3 DNA follows: TGTGCCAGCTCACCACCGGGACTAGCGGGGCACAATGAGCAGTTCTTC. Translation gives CASSPPGLAGHNEQFF.

J is TRBJ1-5 and V is TRBV5-4; 9 bases align to TRBD1. The CDR3 covers 17 residues. Trimming removed 4 bases from V and 4 bases from J; junction bases left unmatched: 12. The germline V gene encodes CDR1 SGHNT and CDR2 YYREEE (reference sequence). The CDR3 region is CASSPWEDRGCNQPQHF. Here the CDR3 DNA reads TGTGCCAGCAGCCCTTGGGAAGACAGGGGGTGTAATCAGCCCCAGCATTTT.

The genes are TRBV19 and TRBJ1-1; 7 bases map to TRBD1. CDR1 and CDR2 (germline): LNHDA, SQIVND (reference sequence). Trimming at V came to 7 bases and at J to 3 bases, leaving 11 bases not matched to a gene. The CDR3 length is 15 residues. The CDR3, as DNA: TGTGCCAGTATCGCTTTAGTAGGGGGCTACACTGAAGCTTTCTTT. Translating it yields CASIALVGGYTEAFF. Looking up the rest from reference TRBV19 and TRBJ1-1 gives the full variable domain: DGGITQSPKYLFRKEGQNVTLSCEQNLNHDAMYWYRQDPGQGLRLIYYSQIVNDFQKGDIAEGYSVSREKKESFPLTVTSAQKNPTAFYLCASIALVGGYTEAFFGQGTRLTVV.